The rows below give T cell receptor beta chains drawn from one sample of a study of blood T cell repertoires in COVID-19. Data came from immunoSEQ multiplex PCR; TCRdb stores just in-frame clones and leaves some out. The sample shows some 97,000 clones, about 80% of them seen only once. Specimen: peripheral blood. The receptors stem from a man between 65 and 80 years old with active or convalescent COVID-19. The CDR3 runs from the conserved cysteine through the conserved F or W. The order of the fields is V gene, D gene, clone size, J gene, CDR3 protein, CDR3 DNA. D genes are given only for firm matches. The size entry is marked missing in some rows and otherwise reads once, few, many or a size class.

v_gene: TRBV19
d_gene: TRBD1
abundance: .
j_gene: TRBJ2-4
CDR3aa: CASSVGTGAKNIQYF
CDR3nt: TGTGCCAGTAGTGTCGGGACAGGAGCCAAAAACATTCAGTACTTC

v_gene: TRBV7-9
d_gene: TRBD2
abundance: many
j_gene: TRBJ2-2
CDR3aa: CASSFGGSGELFF
CDR3nt: TGTGCCAGCAGCTTTGGCGGGAGCGGGGAGCTGTTTTTT

v_gene: TRBV19
d_gene: TRBD1
abundance: .
j_gene: TRBJ2-3
CDR3aa: CASSSDREATSTDTQYF
CDR3nt: TGTGCCAGTAGTTCCGACAGGGAAGCGACCAGCACAGATACGCAGTATTTT

v_gene: TRBV7-3
d_gene: .
abundance: .
j_gene: TRBJ1-5
CDR3aa: CASSSTRGQPQHF
CDR3nt: TGTGCCAGCAGCTCCACGCGTGGTCAGCCCCAGCATTTT

v_gene: TRBV14
d_gene: .
abundance: .
j_gene: TRBJ1-6
CDR3aa: CASSQPGDHSPLHF
CDR3nt: TGTGCCAGCAGCCAGCCGGGAGATCATTCACCCCTCCACTTT

v_gene: TRBV7-9
d_gene: TRBD2
abundance: .
j_gene: TRBJ2-7
CDR3aa: CASSSTSGYEQYF
CDR3nt: TGTGCCAGCAGCTCGACTAGCGGGTACGAGCAGTACTTC

v_gene: TRBV7-2
d_gene: .
abundance: few
j_gene: TRBJ2-1
CDR3aa: CASSFRGPYNEQFF
CDR3nt: TGTGCCAGCAGCTTCAGGGGCCCCTACAATGAGCAGTTCTTC

v_gene: TRBV9
d_gene: .
abundance: .
j_gene: TRBJ1-2
CDR3aa: CASSSSPGTRYGYTF
CDR3nt: TGTGCCAGCAGCTCCTCGCCCGGGACACGCTATGGCTACACCTTC

v_gene: TRBV5-1
d_gene: TRBD1
abundance: .
j_gene: TRBJ1-6
CDR3aa: CASSGDRGYNSPLHF
CDR3nt: TGCGCCAGCAGCGGGGACAGGGGATACAATTCACCCCTCCACTTT

v_gene: TRBV6-1
d_gene: .
abundance: .
j_gene: TRBJ2-5
CDR3aa: CASSEAGLGGQETQYF
CDR3nt: TGTGCCAGCAGTGAAGCCGGATTAGGAGGGCAAGAGACCCAGTACTTC

v_gene: TRBV4-3
d_gene: .
abundance: .
j_gene: TRBJ1-5
CDR3aa: CASSQNSGIQPQHF
CDR3nt: TGCGCCAGCAGCCAAAATTCGGGTATCCAGCCCCAGCATTTT

v_gene: TRBV2
d_gene: .
abundance: few
j_gene: TRBJ1-1
CDR3aa: CASSGSMEGYTEAFF
CDR3nt: TGTGCCAGCAGTGGCAGTATGGAGGGGTACACTGAAGCTTTCTTT

v_gene: TRBV7-9
d_gene: .
abundance: .
j_gene: TRBJ1-1
CDR3aa: CASSSKPSQGIYTEAFF
CDR3nt: TGTGCCAGCAGCTCGAAGCCCTCTCAGGGGATCTACACTGAAGCTTTCTTT

v_gene: TRBV10-3
d_gene: .
abundance: .
j_gene: TRBJ1-5
CDR3aa: CAISESAGDSKPQHF
CDR3nt: TGTGCCATCAGTGAGTCGGCAGGGGATAGCAAGCCCCAGCATTTT

v_gene: TRBV7-2
d_gene: .
abundance: .
j_gene: TRBJ1-3
CDR3aa: CASSLKWANTIYF
CDR3nt: TGTGCCAGCAGCTTAAAATGGGCAAACACCATATATTTT

v_gene: TRBV5-1
d_gene: TRBD1
abundance: .
j_gene: TRBJ1-4
CDR3aa: CASNLQGGSYEKLFF
CDR3nt: TGCGCCAGCAACCTACAGGGGGGAAGTTATGAAAAACTGTTTTTT

v_gene: TRBV6-5
d_gene: .
abundance: .
j_gene: TRBJ1-1
CDR3aa: CASSSGNTEAFF
CDR3nt: TGTGCCAGCAGTTCGGGGAACACTGAAGCTTTCTTT

v_gene: TRBV23-1
d_gene: .
abundance: .
j_gene: TRBJ2-3
CDR3aa: CASRTCGDTDTQYF
CDR3nt: TGCGCCAGCAGGACGTGCGGGGACACAGATACGCAGTATTTT

v_gene: TRBV20-1
d_gene: .
abundance: .
j_gene: TRBJ2-7
CDR3aa: CSASWGDSATYEQYF
CDR3nt: TGCAGTGCTAGTTGGGGGGACAGCGCAACCTACGAGCAGTACTTC

v_gene: TRBV2
d_gene: .
abundance: .
j_gene: TRBJ1-1
CDR3aa: CASSPRSNTEAFF
CDR3nt: TGTGCCAGCAGCCCCCGCAGTAACACTGAAGCTTTCTTT

v_gene: TRBV30
d_gene: .
abundance: .
j_gene: TRBJ1-3
CDR3aa: CAWNYPGGSGNTIYF
CDR3nt: TGTGCCTGGAATTATCCGGGTGGCTCTGGAAACACCATATATTTT

v_gene: TRBV2
d_gene: .
abundance: .
j_gene: TRBJ1-1
CDR3aa: CANSAGDPQAFF
CDR3nt: TGTGCTAATTCAGCAGGGGACCCCCAAGCTTTCTTT

v_gene: TRBV10-3
d_gene: .
abundance: .
j_gene: TRBJ2-3
CDR3aa: CAIKEAADTQYF
CDR3nt: TGTGCCATCAAGGAGGCAGCAGATACGCAGTATTTT

v_gene: TRBV19
d_gene: TRBD2
abundance: .
j_gene: TRBJ2-5
CDR3aa: CASSIGTSGSGETQYF
CDR3nt: TGTGCCAGTAGTATAGGGACTAGCGGGAGTGGAGAGACCCAGTACTTC

v_gene: TRBV5-6
d_gene: TRBD1
abundance: .
j_gene: TRBJ1-2
CDR3aa: CASSPDRGGANYGYTF
CDR3nt: TGTGCCAGCAGCCCCGACAGGGGAGGTGCGAACTATGGCTACACCTTC

v_gene: TRBV29-1
d_gene: TRBD2
abundance: .
j_gene: TRBJ2-1
CDR3aa: CSVGRGLAGYNEQFF
CDR3nt: TGCAGCGTAGGGAGGGGACTAGCGGGATACAATGAGCAGTTCTTC

v_gene: TRBV4-3
d_gene: TRBD2
abundance: .
j_gene: TRBJ2-1
CDR3aa: CASSQDAAGGPSSSYNEQFF
CDR3nt: TGCGCCAGCAGCCAAGATGCCGCGGGAGGGCCATCGAGCTCCTACAATGAGCAGTTCTTC

v_gene: TRBV3-1/TRBV3-2
d_gene: TRBD2
abundance: few
j_gene: TRBJ2-1
CDR3aa: CASSPSGTSGHNEQFF
CDR3nt: TGTGCCAGCAGCCCCTCCGGGACTAGCGGGCACAATGAGCAGTTCTTC

v_gene: TRBV2
d_gene: .
abundance: few
j_gene: TRBJ1-1
CDR3aa: CASSEGGAYTEAFF
CDR3nt: TGTGCCAGCAGTGAAGGTGGGGCCTACACTGAAGCTTTCTTT

v_gene: TRBV28
d_gene: .
abundance: .
j_gene: TRBJ1-4
CDR3aa: CASSFAGRRELFF
CDR3nt: TGTGCCAGCAGTTTCGCGGGGAGAAGGGAACTGTTTTTT

v_gene: TRBV11-1
d_gene: .
abundance: .
j_gene: TRBJ2-2
CDR3aa: CASSLGGRTGELFF
CDR3nt: TGTGCCAGCAGCTTGGGGGGTCGAACCGGGGAGCTGTTTTTT

v_gene: TRBV2
d_gene: .
abundance: .
j_gene: TRBJ2-3
CDR3aa: CASSEGGLRDTQYF
CDR3nt: TGTGCCAGCAGTGAGGGGGGATTGAGAGATACGCAGTATTTT

v_gene: TRBV27
d_gene: TRBD2
abundance: .
j_gene: TRBJ2-2
CDR3aa: CASSSHGLAGVRTGELFF
CDR3nt: TGTGCCAGCAGTTCCCACGGACTAGCGGGAGTAAGGACCGGGGAGCTGTTTTTT

v_gene: TRBV12-5
d_gene: TRBD2
abundance: .
j_gene: TRBJ2-5
CDR3aa: CASGLGLAQETQYF
CDR3nt: TGTGCTAGTGGTTTGGGACTAGCCCAAGAGACCCAGTACTTC

v_gene: TRBV6-6
d_gene: TRBD1
abundance: .
j_gene: TRBJ2-7
CDR3aa: CASSSDRAYEQYF
CDR3nt: TGTGCCAGCAGTTCGGACAGGGCCTACGAGCAGTACTTC

v_gene: TRBV7-2
d_gene: .
abundance: .
j_gene: TRBJ2-5
CDR3aa: CASSLGGERTQYF
CDR3nt: TGTGCCAGCAGCTTAGGTGGTGAGAGAACCCAGTACTTC

v_gene: TRBV4-3
d_gene: TRBD1
abundance: .
j_gene: TRBJ1-3
CDR3aa: CASSQDTGTVGNTIYF
CDR3nt: TGCGCCAGCAGCCAAGACACCGGGACAGTCGGAAACACCATATATTTT

v_gene: TRBV29-1
d_gene: TRBD2
abundance: .
j_gene: TRBJ2-7
CDR3aa: CSVVGLAGASYEQYF
CDR3nt: TGCAGCGTTGTCGGGCTAGCGGGGGCCTCCTACGAGCAGTACTTC

v_gene: TRBV6-5
d_gene: .
abundance: .
j_gene: TRBJ2-7
CDR3aa: CASSTGYEQYF
CDR3nt: TGTGCCAGCAGTACAGGGTACGAGCAGTACTTC

v_gene: TRBV29-1
d_gene: TRBD1
abundance: .
j_gene: TRBJ2-7
CDR3aa: CSVVGQGRYEQYF
CDR3nt: TGCAGCGTTGTAGGACAGGGGAGGTACGAGCAGTACTTC

v_gene: TRBV5-6
d_gene: .
abundance: .
j_gene: TRBJ2-2
CDR3aa: CASSLGLMTGELFF
CDR3nt: TGTGCCAGCAGCTTGGGGCTCATGACCGGGGAGCTGTTTTTT

v_gene: TRBV4-3
d_gene: .
abundance: .
j_gene: TRBJ1-1
CDR3aa: CASSQEVGNRGEAFF
CDR3nt: TGCGCCAGCAGCCAAGAGGTGGGAAACCGAGGGGAAGCTTTCTTT

v_gene: TRBV7-8
d_gene: .
abundance: .
j_gene: TRBJ2-7
CDR3aa: CASSPTDTSYEQYF
CDR3nt: TGTGCCAGCAGCCCTACTGACACCTCCTACGAGCAGTACTTC